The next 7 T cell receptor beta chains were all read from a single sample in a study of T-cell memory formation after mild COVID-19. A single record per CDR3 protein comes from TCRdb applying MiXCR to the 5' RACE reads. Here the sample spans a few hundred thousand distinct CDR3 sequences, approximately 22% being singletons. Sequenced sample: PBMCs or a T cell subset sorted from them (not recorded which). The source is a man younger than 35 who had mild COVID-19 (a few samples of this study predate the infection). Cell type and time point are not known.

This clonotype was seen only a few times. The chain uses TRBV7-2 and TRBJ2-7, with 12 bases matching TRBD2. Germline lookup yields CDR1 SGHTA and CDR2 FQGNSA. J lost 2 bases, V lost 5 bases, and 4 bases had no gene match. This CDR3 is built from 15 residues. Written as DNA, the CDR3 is TGTGCCAGCAGCCAGACTAGCGGGGGACCCTACGAGCAGTACGTC. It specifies CASSQTSGGPYEQYV.

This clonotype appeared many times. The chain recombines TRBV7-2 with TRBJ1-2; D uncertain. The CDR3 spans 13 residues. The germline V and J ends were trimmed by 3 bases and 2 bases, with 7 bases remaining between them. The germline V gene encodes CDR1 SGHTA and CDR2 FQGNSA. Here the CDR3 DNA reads TGTGCCAGCAGCTTTGGCAGGAACTATGGCTACACCTTC. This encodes CASSFGRNYGYTF. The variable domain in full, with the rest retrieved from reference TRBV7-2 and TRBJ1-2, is GAGVSQSPSNKVTEKGKDVELRCDPISGHTALYWYRQSLGQGLEFLIYFQGNSAPDKSGLPSDRFSAERTGGSVSTLTIQRTQQEDSAVYLCASSFGRNYGYTFGSGTRLTVV.

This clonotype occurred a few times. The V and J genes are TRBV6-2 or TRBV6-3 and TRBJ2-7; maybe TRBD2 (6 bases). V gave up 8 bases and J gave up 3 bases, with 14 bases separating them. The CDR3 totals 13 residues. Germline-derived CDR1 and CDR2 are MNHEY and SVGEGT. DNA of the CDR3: TGTGCCAGCCGGGGGACCCTTCTCTACGAGCAGTACGTC. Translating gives CASRGTLLYEQYV.

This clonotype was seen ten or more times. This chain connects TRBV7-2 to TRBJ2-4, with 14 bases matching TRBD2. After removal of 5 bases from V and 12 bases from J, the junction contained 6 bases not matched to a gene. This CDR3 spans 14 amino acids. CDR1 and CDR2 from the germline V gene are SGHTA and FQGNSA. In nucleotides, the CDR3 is TGTGCCAGCAGCCCGGGACTAGCGGGGGACCCTCAGTACTTC. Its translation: CASSPGLAGDPQYF.

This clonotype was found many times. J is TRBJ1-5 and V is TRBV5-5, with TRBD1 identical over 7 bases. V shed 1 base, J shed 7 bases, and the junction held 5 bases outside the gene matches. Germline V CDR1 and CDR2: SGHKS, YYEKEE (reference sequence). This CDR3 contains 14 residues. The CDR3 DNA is TGTGCCAGCAGCTTGAGGACAGGAGACCAGCCCCAGCATTTT. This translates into CASSLRTGDQPQHF.

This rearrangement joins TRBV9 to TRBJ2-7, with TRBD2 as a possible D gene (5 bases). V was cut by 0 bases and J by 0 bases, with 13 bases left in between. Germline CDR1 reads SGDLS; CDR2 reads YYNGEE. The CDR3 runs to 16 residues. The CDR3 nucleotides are TGTGCCAGCAGCGTAGAACCGGACTCTAGCTCCTACGAGCAGTACTTC. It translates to CASSVEPDSSSYEQYF.

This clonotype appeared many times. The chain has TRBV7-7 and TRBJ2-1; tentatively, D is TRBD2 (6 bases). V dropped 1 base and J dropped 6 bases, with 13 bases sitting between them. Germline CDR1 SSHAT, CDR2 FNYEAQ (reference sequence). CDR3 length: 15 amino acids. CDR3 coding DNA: TGTGCCAGCAGCTTAGACGGGACTCATCGCAATGAGCAGTTCTTC. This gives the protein CASSLDGTHRNEQFF.